Each of the 14 T cell receptor beta chains below was sequenced from the same sample in a study of blood T cell repertoires in COVID-19. Assay used: immunoSEQ multiplex PCR; TCRdb lists only in-frame clones, some missing. The top ten clones hold 2% to 3% of a sample with some 220,000 clones, approximately 85% of them seen once. The sequenced sample consisted of peripheral blood. These receptors were obtained from a woman aged 70-85 years with COVID-19, enrolled during active disease.

By share, this clone ranks as large. This CDR3 is CASSESGGQVDTQYF. For the CDR3, the DNA is TGTGCCAGCAGTGAATCGGGGGGGCAAGTAGATACGCAGTATTTT. The chain links TRBV6-4 to TRBJ2-3; TRBD2 agrees at 8 bases. In germline, CDR1 is MRHNA, CDR2 SNTAGT. J gave up 5 bases and V 3 bases, and 7 bases lay outside the gene matches. The CDR3 covers 15 residues.

In DNA, the CDR3 is TGTGCCAGCATGGCTCACTCTGGAAACACCATATATTTT. Residues: CASMAHSGNTIYF. The gene calls are TRBV3-1 (or the pseudogene TRBV3-2) and TRBJ1-3; D not certain. CDR1 is LGHDT and CDR2 is YNNKEL in the germline V gene (reference sequence). The CDR3 sequence is 13 residues long. V was pared by 7 bases and J by 0 bases, with 7 bases between.

The rearrangement joins TRBV4-3 to TRBJ2-7; 7 bases map to TRBD2. J lost 5 bases, V lost 0 bases, and 19 bases had no gene match. Germline V gives CDR1 LGHNA, CDR2 YSLEER. This CDR3 has 19 amino acids. CDR3 sequence: CASSQDSGGGPRGENEQYF. In DNA form, the CDR3 reads TGCGCCAGCAGCCAAGATAGTGGTGGGGGACCACGGGGGGAAAACGAGCAGTACTTC.

The chain couples TRBV7-3 to TRBJ2-5; D ambiguous. Deletions cut 2 bases from V and 5 bases from J, with 9 bases between. There are 13 residues in the CDR3. Germline CDR1 SGHTA, CDR2 FQGTGA. CDR3 protein: CASSLDFLETQYF. For the CDR3, the DNA is TGTGCCAGCAGCTTAGACTTTTTGGAGACCCAGTACTTC. The full variable domain, rest sourced from reference TRBV7-3 and TRBJ2-5, is GAGVSQTPSNKVTEKGKYVELRCDPISGHTALYWYRQSLGQGPEFLIYFQGTGAADDSGLPNDRFFAVRPEGSVSTLKIQRTERGDSAVYLCASSLDFLETQYFGPGTRLLVL.

V usage is TRBV18 and J usage is TRBJ1-2, with 8 positions matching TRBD1. This CDR3 has 15 residues. Germline V lookup: CDR1 KGHSH, CDR2 LQKENI. Trimming took 2 bases from V and 7 from J; bases not matched to a gene: 9. The CDR3 nucleotides read TGTGCCAGCTCACCAAACCGCCAGGGGGCCAGTGGCTACACCTTC. Its protein is CASSPNRQGASGYTF.

The chain carries TRBV6-5 and TRBJ2-1, with 7 bases fitting TRBD1. Germline V lookup: CDR1 MNHEY, CDR2 SVGAGI. The V gene end was trimmed by 5 bases and the J gene end by 6 bases; junction bases not matched to a gene: 10. The CDR3 loop spans 15 amino acids. CDR3 sequence: CASSSSGTASNEQFF. The CDR3 nucleotides are TGTGCCAGCAGTAGCTCCGGGACAGCCTCCAATGAGCAGTTCTTC.

This clone has a single count. The chain couples TRBV6-2 or TRBV6-3 to TRBJ2-7; D is ambiguous. V shed 0 bases and J shed 0 bases, with 12 bases lying between them. The CDR3 consists of 16 residues. Germline V CDR1 and CDR2: MNHEY, SVGEGT. CDR3 sequence (DNA): TGTGCCAGCAGTTACTCGTTACAGCTGAGCTCCTACGAGCAGTACTTC. It codes for CASSYSLQLSSYEQYF.

The chain joins TRBV5-6 to TRBJ1-2, with 7 bases that match TRBD1. This CDR3 region has 12 residues. Germline V CDR1 and CDR2: SGHDT, YYEEEE. V dropped 4 bases and J dropped 8; count of bases not matched to a gene: 5. CDR3 nucleotide sequence: TGTGCCAGCAGCCGGGGACAGTCGGGCTACACCTTC. This gives the protein CASSRGQSGYTF.

The chain is built from TRBV7-2 and TRBJ1-6; no clear D. This CDR3 region has 13 residues. CDR1 SGHTA and CDR2 FQGNSA come from the germline V gene. With 2 bases removed from V and 8 bases from J, the gap between germline ends came to 7 bases. The CDR3 DNA sequence: TGTGCCAGCAGCTTAATGCGGGATTCACCCCTCCACTTT. Protein sequence: CASSLMRDSPLHF.

CDR3 amino acids: CASSTGTSYEQYF. DNA of the CDR3: TGTGCCAGCAGTACCGGGACTAGCTACGAGCAGTACTTC. This chain uses TRBV6-2 or TRBV6-3 with TRBJ2-7, with 8 positions matching TRBD2. The CDR3 has 13 amino acids. Germline values: CDR1 MNHEY, CDR2 SVGEGT. After removal of 5 bases from V and 3 bases from J, the junction contained 3 bases not matched to a gene.

This chain joins TRBV7-2 and TRBJ1-5; 7 bases align to TRBD1. Losses at the gene ends were 5 bases for V and 4 bases for J; bases not matched to a gene: 5. The germline V gene encodes CDR1 SGHTA and CDR2 FQGNSA. This CDR3 has 14 amino acids. CDR3 bases: TGTGCCAGCAGCCTCTCACAGGGGAATCAGCCCCAGCATTTT. As protein: CASSLSQGNQPQHF.

This chain links TRBV19 with TRBJ1-6; unclear D gene. V lost 7 bases to trimming and J lost 7 bases, with 17 bases between them. This CDR3 has 15 residues. Germline V lookup: CDR1 LNHDA, CDR2 SQIVND (reference sequence). CDR3 protein: CASNLVALPNSPLHF. The CDR3 region has the DNA TGTGCCAGTAACCTCGTGGCCCTTCCCAATTCACCCCTCCACTTT.

The chain combines TRBV15 with TRBJ2-5, with D possibly matching TRBD2 (5 bases). CDR1 is LNHNV, CDR2 YYDKDF, per germline (reference sequence). This CDR3 comprises 14 residues. Trimming removed 3 bases at V and 5 bases at J, with 13 bases between. In nucleotides, the CDR3 is TGTGCCACCAGCAGGTGGAGCGGTGCGGAGACCCAGTACTTC. As protein: CATSRWSGAETQYF.

CDR3: CASSTYRESAFF. As DNA, the CDR3 is TGTGCCAGTAGTACCTACAGGGAGTCGGCTTTCTTT. The chain couples TRBV19 to TRBJ1-1, with D possibly TRBD1 on 6 matching bases. The V end was cut by 4 bases, the J end by 11 bases, with 14 bases between. Germline-derived CDR1 and CDR2 are LNHDA and SQIVND (reference sequence). The CDR3 runs 12 residues.